This section outlines one T cell receptor beta chain sequence together with its context. It lacks a known antigen. No base qualities exist here, and no much larger clone lies one base off it. These data come from a study of Ad26.COV2.S vaccination and SARS-CoV-2 variants (dated by TCRdb to the early 2020s). In the study overall: Donors in the vaccine arm were drawn from COV1001, a phase I-IIa trial of Ad26.COV2.S in healthy adults that was multicentre, randomized, double-blind and placebo-controlled. Ad26.COV2.S was given intramuscularly at 5x10^10 or 1x10^11 viral particles, as a single shot or as two shots 56 days apart. TCRbeta repertoire sequencing served as the tool for gauging how specific and how broad the SARS-CoV-2-reactive T cell receptors were following Ad26.COV2.S vaccination. A total of some 30 samples were included in the TCR-sequenced set, comprising approximately 20 Ad26.COV2.S vaccine recipients, 5 placebo recipients and 8 SARS-CoV-2 convalescent individuals. Blinding of investigators to trial group allocation was maintained during experiments and outcome assessment. Participants in the trial were split at random into five groups of five each, receiving low-dose or high-dose Ad26.COV2.S once or twice, or else placebo on both occasions. Paper-wide results and their limitations: Ad26.COV2.S recipients had higher spike-specific TCR breadth than placebo recipients (P = 0.0014). It was noted by the authors that total T cell responses may have been underestimated by the TCR breadth and depth analyses. After vaccination, spike-specific CD8+ and CD4+ T cell responses were reported to show substantial breadth. The study lacked the statistical power to compare responses across vaccine doses or regimens. Comparable non-spike TCR breadth was observed between vaccine and placebo recipients, consistent with only spike being contained in the vaccine.

The immunoSEQ Assay was used to sequence TCRbeta CDR3 regions. After extraction, genomic DNA underwent amplification by bias-controlled multiplex PCR, followed by high-throughput sequencing. As for the authors' bioinformatics: To quantify the absolute abundance of every unique TCRbeta CDR3 region, sequences were collapsed and filtered. T cell fraction was estimated by normalizing TCRbeta template counts to usable DNA, with usable DNA measured through amplification of reference genes found in all nucleated cells. Repertoire TCRs were annotated as SARS-CoV-2-specific when V gene, CDR3 amino acid sequence and J gene were exactly matched to a known reactive TCR set. The reference SARS-CoV-2 TCR set was derived from MIRA and filtered for enrichment in COVID-19-positive ImmuneCODE repertoires, a step that removed public or cross-reactive TCRs. Using the MIRA antigens, annotated TCRs were further analysed by specific ORF or by position within an ORF. Breadth was defined as the number of annotated unique rearrangements divided by the total number of unique productive rearrangements, and depth was defined as the summed frequency of the annotated unique rearrangements. Two-sided Wilcoxon rank-sum tests were applied when comparing TCR breadth between groups. Held by TCRdb, this immuneACCESS table contains in-frame sequences only and omits some clones. Under half of the omission traces to an unresolved V gene where checked; the cause of the rest is unknown. The V and J calls and clone size are taken from that table; D and trimming were inferred from the DNA. In all, the sample holds roughly 460,000 clones, and roughly nine tenths of those were seen once. Clones ranked in the top ten supply approximately 1.7% of the sample.

The treatment or condition label here, explained by the study, means: approximately 18 received Ad26.COV2.S at low or high dose, single or two shots; about 5 received placebo; per-sample allocation not given. For vaccine and placebo recipients, repertoires were sequenced using samples collected on day 63 after the first injection. Cohort 1b enrolled about two dozen adults aged 18-55 years at a single site in Boston, USA, between 29 July and 7 August 2020. As a vaccine, Ad26.COV2.S was a replication-incompetent adenovirus type 26 vector that expressed a prefusion-stabilized SARS-CoV-2 spike protein derived from the original Wuhan strain. Material: peripheral blood, obtained in a trial of Ad26.COV2.S vaccine versus placebo. This clonotype was sampled from a person between 18 and 65 years old who received the Ad26.COV2.S COVID-19 vaccine or a placebo.

The CDR3 in this case is CASSLSPRTEAFF. The DNA reads TGTGCCAGCAGCCTATCCCCTAGGACTGAAGCTTTCTTT. This receptor chain uses TRBV7-3 and TRBJ1-1; confidence is insufficient to name the D gene. Taken from the germline V gene, the CDR1 and CDR2 loops are SGHTA and FQGTGA. CDR3 length: 13 amino acids, cysteine to phenylalanine. Just CDR3 DNA is preserved here, 39 bases in frame from base 1. Trimming takes 5 bases from V and 5 bases from J, and the germline ends sit 12 bases apart.